This entry lists 10 T cell receptor beta chains sequenced from one sample in a study of Ad26.COV2.S vaccination and SARS-CoV-2 variants. Noted treatment: around 19 received Ad26.COV2.S at low or high dose, single or two shots; roughly five received placebo; per-sample allocation not given. The study sampled participants on day 63 after the first vaccine or placebo injection. Profiled with immunoSEQ multiplex PCR; TCRdb holds only in-frame clones, not every one. The repertoire consists of 250,000 or so clones, with roughly 87% occurring once and the leading ten covering 2.9%. The specimen comprised peripheral blood, sampled in a trial of Ad26.COV2.S vaccine versus placebo. The receptors stem from a person aged 18 to 65 who received the Ad26.COV2.S COVID-19 vaccine or a placebo.

In its sample, this clone was seen once. The rearrangement joins TRBV9 to TRBJ2-1, with D possibly being TRBD1 or TRBD2 (5 bases each). Trimming took 4 bases from V and 3 from J, leaving 23 bases between them. CDR1 and CDR2 from the germline V gene are SGDLS and YYNGEE. There are 18 residues in the CDR3. The CDR3 protein is CASSSPRRGDPNYNEQFF. For the CDR3, the DNA is TGTGCCAGCAGCTCCCCCCGCAGAGGGGACCCCAACTACAATGAGCAGTTCTTC.

This clone was counted once. This sequence joins TRBV4-1 and TRBJ2-7, with D maybe TRBD1 (5 bases). This CDR3 contains 16 residues. CDR1 is MGHRA, CDR2 YSYEKL, per germline. Trimming shortened V by 0 bases and J by 3 bases, and 15 bases separated the two germline ends. In DNA, the CDR3 is TGCGCCAGCAGCCAAGAAGCGTCAGGGAACATCTACGAGCAGTACTTC. As protein: CASSQEASGNIYEQYF.

This chain joins TRBV9 and TRBJ1-6; TRBD1 matches 9 bases. This CDR3 has 14 residues. V trimming: 4 bases; J trimming: 7 bases; junction bases outside the gene matches: 3. CDR1 and CDR2 (germline): SGDLS, YYNGEE. CDR3 coding DNA: TGTGCCAGCAGCACACAGGGGGCGAATTCACCCCTCCACTTT. It yields the protein CASSTQGANSPLHF.

This chain joins TRBV7-9 and TRBJ2-2; 8 bases align to TRBD1. The CDR3 is 15 amino acids. In germline, CDR1 is SEHNR, CDR2 FQNEAQ (reference sequence). V lost 6 bases and J lost 2; bases outside the gene matches: 5. This CDR3 is CASSIGQGNTGELFF. The CDR3 bases are TGTGCCAGCAGTATCGGACAGGGTAACACCGGGGAGCTGTTTTTT.

This chain joins TRBV4-1 and TRBJ2-1; a weak D match, TRBD2 (6 bases). Germline V gene sequence: CDR1 MGHRA, CDR2 YSYEKL. The CDR3 totals 15 residues. With 0 bases removed from V and 3 bases from J, the gap between germline ends came to 9 bases. Here the CDR3 reads CASSQDGGVYNEQFF. CDR3 sequence (DNA): TGCGCCAGCAGCCAAGATGGAGGGGTCTACAATGAGCAGTTCTTC.

Comments on this clone: The same CDR3 arises from other DNA sequences in this sample as well. The chain uses TRBV18 and TRBJ1-1; TRBD1 matches 7 bases. Germline-derived CDR1 and CDR2 are KGHSH and LQKENI. Trimming at V came to 1 base and at J to 1 base, leaving 0 bases not matched to a gene. This CDR3 has 14 residues. The CDR3, as DNA: TGTGCCAGCTCACCACAGGGGGCGAACACTGAAGCTTTCTTT. Encoded protein: CASSPQGANTEAFF.

This chain connects TRBV10-3 to TRBJ2-3; 9 nucleotides align to TRBD2. CDR1 is ENHRY and CDR2 is SYGVKD in the germline V gene. The V segment lost 9 bases and the J segment 0 bases; nucleotides outside the gene matches: 4. The CDR3 runs 14 residues. The CDR3 nucleotides are TGTGCCATAAGCGGGGGGCAGAGCACAGATACGCAGTATTTT. As protein: CAISGGQSTDTQYF.

V usage is TRBV7-3 and J usage is TRBJ2-3, with 14 bases fitting TRBD2. The ends lost 0 bases at V and 2 bases at J; junction bases unmatched: 4. The germline gives CDR1 SGHTA, CDR2 FQGTGA. The CDR3 consists of 18 residues. The CDR3 spells CASSLTGLAGAFTDTQYF. The CDR3, as DNA: TGTGCCAGCAGCTTAACGGGACTAGCGGGAGCCTTCACAGATACGCAGTATTTT.

This chain uses TRBV7-2 with TRBJ1-5; TRBD1 aligns across 9 bases. Germline CDR1 is SGHTA and CDR2 is FQGNSA. CDR3 size: 15 residues. J gave up 2 bases and V 6 bases, and 5 bases lay outside the gene matches. The CDR3 reads CASSGGQGRNQPQHF. The DNA of the CDR3 is TGTGCCAGCAGTGGGGGACAGGGCCGCAATCAGCCCCAGCATTTT. The whole variable domain, filled in from reference TRBV7-2 and TRBJ1-5, reads GAGVSQSPSNKVTEKGKDVELRCDPISGHTALYWYRQSLGQGLEFLIYFQGNSAPDKSGLPSDRFSAERTGGSVSTLTIQRTQQEDSAVYLCASSGGQGRNQPQHFGDGTRLSIL.

V is TRBV4-3 and J is TRBJ1-4; 7 bases line up with TRBD1. V lost 3 bases, J lost 8 bases, and 12 bases stayed unmatched. Germline V lookup: CDR1 LGHNA, CDR2 YSLEER. This CDR3 contains 16 residues. The CDR3 DNA reads TGCGCCAGCAGCCAGAGCTTAGGGGGCCGGGGCGAAAAACTGTTTTTT. Its protein is CASSQSLGGRGEKLFF.